This passage covers 13 T cell receptor beta chains from one sample sequenced in a study of blood T cell repertoires in COVID-19. Data came from immunoSEQ multiplex PCR; TCRdb stores just in-frame clones and leaves some out. The sample contains a few hundred thousand clones, 90% of which appear only once. The sequenced sample was PBMCs or T cells enriched from blood (not recorded which). These receptors were obtained from a woman aged 18-29 years with acute COVID-19.

V and J are TRBV2 and TRBJ2-7; 12 bases align to TRBD2. V shed 5 bases and J 1 base; nucleotides not matched to a gene: 9. This CDR3 has 17 residues. Germline CDR1 SNHLY, CDR2 FYNNEI. The CDR3 sequence is CASSQGLAGLGSYEQYF. The CDR3 coding sequence is TGTGCCAGCAGTCAGGGACTAGCGGGCCTTGGGTCCTACGAGCAGTACTTC.

The chain carries TRBV14 and TRBJ2-1; maybe TRBD2 (5 bases). The germline CDR1 and CDR2 sequences are SGHDN and FVKESK. The CDR3 consists of 14 residues. V dropped 4 bases and J dropped 9 bases, with 16 bases sitting between them. CDR3 in amino acids: CASSPILGRTEQFF. The DNA of the CDR3 is TGTGCCAGCAGCCCGATACTAGGGCGGACTGAGCAGTTCTTC.

The CDR3, as DNA: TGTGCCAGTTCAATCGTCGAGGGTACAGTGGAGAACAATGAGCAGTTCTTC. Translation: CASSIVEGTVENNEQFF. This chain uses TRBV19 with TRBJ2-1, with TRBD2 as a possible D gene (5 bases). Germline CDR1 is LNHDA and CDR2 is SQIVND (reference sequence). This CDR3 has 17 amino acids. Trimming removed 8 bases at V and 5 bases at J, with 25 bases between.

This chain connects TRBV7-3 to TRBJ2-3; D may be TRBD2 (5 bases). From germline, CDR1 is SGHTA and CDR2 FQGTGA. This CDR3 region has 14 residues. Trimming shortened V by 5 bases and J by 9 bases, and 18 bases separated the two germline ends. CDR3 bases: TGTGCCAGCAGCCTCGACTTCGGCACGGGGACGCAGTATTTT. Protein sequence: CASSLDFGTGTQYF. Combining the CDR3 with reference TRBV7-3 and TRBJ2-3 gives the whole variable domain GAGVSQTPSNKVTEKGKYVELRCDPISGHTALYWYRQSLGQGPEFLIYFQGTGAADDSGLPNDRFFAVRPEGSVSTLKIQRTERGDSAVYLCASSLDFGTGTQYFGPGTRLTVL.

The chain employs TRBV5-5 and TRBJ1-3, with D possibly being TRBD1 (5 bases). This CDR3 is built from 16 residues. The germline gives CDR1 SGHKS, CDR2 YYEKEE (reference sequence). Between the trimmed V and J ends, which lost 4 bases and 0 bases, there was a span of 14 bases. CDR3 residues: CASSAGSPHSGNTIYF. The CDR3 nucleotides read TGTGCCAGCAGCGCAGGGTCGCCCCACTCTGGAAACACCATATATTTT.

In its sample, this clone was seen once. The J gene is TRBJ2-1, the V gene TRBV7-9, with D possibly being TRBD2 (6 bases). The CDR3 length is 17 residues. The V and J ends lost 0 bases and 7 bases respectively, with 19 bases between them. In germline, CDR1 is SEHNR, CDR2 FQNEAQ (reference sequence). The chain's CDR3 is CASSLARVGGRRNEQFF. The DNA of the CDR3 is TGTGCCAGCAGCTTAGCGCGCGTGGGAGGAAGAAGGAATGAGCAGTTCTTC.

The rearrangement uses TRBV19 and TRBJ1-1; 7 bases are shared with TRBD1. The CDR3 runs 15 residues. With V trimmed by 5 bases and J by 5 bases, 11 bases remained unmatched. CDR1 is LNHDA and CDR2 is SQIVND in the germline V gene (reference sequence). CDR3: CASSGAQGVRTEAFF. CDR3 coding DNA: TGTGCCAGTAGTGGCGCCCAGGGGGTGAGGACTGAAGCTTTCTTT.

J is TRBJ1-6 and V is TRBV3-1 (or the pseudogene TRBV3-2); the match to TRBD1 covers 7 bases. Trimming at V came to 5 bases and at J to 10 bases, leaving 5 bases not matched to a gene. Germline CDR1 reads LGHDT; CDR2 reads YNNKEL (reference sequence). CDR3 length: 13 amino acids. Written as DNA, the CDR3 is TGTGCCAGCAGCAGGGACAGTAACTCACCCCTCCACTTT. Translated: CASSRDSNSPLHF.

The V gene is TRBV6-4, the J gene TRBJ2-1; D uncertain. Trimming stripped 3 bases from V and 4 bases from J, with 4 bases between. There are 12 residues in the CDR3. Germline CDR1 MRHNA, CDR2 SNTAGT. CDR3 protein: CASSDRYNEQFF. The CDR3 coding sequence is TGTGCCAGCAGTGATCGGTACAATGAGCAGTTCTTC.

V gene TRBV29-1 combines with J gene TRBJ1-2; D perhaps matches TRBD1 (5 bases). V was shortened by 7 bases and J by 1 base, with 13 bases between the two germline ends. CDR3 length: 13 amino acids. Germline V gene sequence: CDR1 SQVTM, CDR2 ANQGSEA. The CDR3 DNA reads as TGCAGCGCCAACACGGGGGGTAACTATGGCTACACCTTC. Translating it yields CSANTGGNYGYTF.

The chain couples TRBV19 to TRBJ1-6, with D maybe TRBD1 (6 bases). Germline V gene data show CDR1 as LNHDA and CDR2 as SQIVND (reference sequence). V gave up 4 bases and J gave up 6 bases, with 10 bases separating them. The length of the CDR3 is 14 residues. The CDR3 DNA reads as TGTGCCAGTAGTACAGAGGGGGGTAATTCACCCCTCCACTTT. Translation gives CASSTEGGNSPLHF.

J is TRBJ1-2 and V is TRBV27; no clear D. The CDR3 runs to 15 residues. Trimming shortened V by 0 bases and J by 4 bases, and 12 bases separated the two germline ends. Germline V lookup: CDR1 MNHEY, CDR2 SMNVEV (reference sequence). In nucleotides, the CDR3 is TGTGCCAGCAGTTTATCGTATGGCGGCGGCTATGGCTACACCTTC. Its protein is CASSLSYGGGYGYTF.

This chain joins TRBV12-3 or TRBV12-4 and TRBJ1-2; D possibly corresponds to TRBD1 (5 bases). V was cut by 5 bases and J by 8 bases, with 15 bases left in between. This CDR3 contains 13 residues. CDR3 in DNA: TGTGCCAGCAGTCTGGGACGGGGGGACGGCTACACCTTC. This translates into CASSLGRGDGYTF.